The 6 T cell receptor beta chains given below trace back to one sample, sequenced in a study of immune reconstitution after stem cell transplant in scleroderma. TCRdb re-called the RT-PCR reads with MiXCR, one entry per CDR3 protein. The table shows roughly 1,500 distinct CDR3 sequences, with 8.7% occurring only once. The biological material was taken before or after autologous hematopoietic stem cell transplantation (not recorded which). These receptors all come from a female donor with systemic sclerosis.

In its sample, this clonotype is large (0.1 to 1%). As DNA, the CDR3 is TGCAGTGCCAGGAGCGGATACCAAGAGACCCAGTACTTC. It specifies CSARSGYQETQYF. V is TRBV20-1 and J is TRBJ2-5; possibly TRBD2 for D (5 bases). The CDR3 sequence is 13 residues long. CDR1 and CDR2 (germline): DFQATT, SNEGSKA (reference sequence). Trimming left V 6 bases short and J 0 bases short, with 11 bases between.

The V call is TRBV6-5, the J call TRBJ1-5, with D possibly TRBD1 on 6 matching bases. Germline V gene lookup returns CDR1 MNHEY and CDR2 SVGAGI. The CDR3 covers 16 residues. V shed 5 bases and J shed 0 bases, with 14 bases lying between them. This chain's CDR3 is CASSQKGGHSNQPQHF. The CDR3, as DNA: TGTGCCAGCAGTCAAAAGGGGGGGCATAGCAATCAGCCCCAGCATTTT.

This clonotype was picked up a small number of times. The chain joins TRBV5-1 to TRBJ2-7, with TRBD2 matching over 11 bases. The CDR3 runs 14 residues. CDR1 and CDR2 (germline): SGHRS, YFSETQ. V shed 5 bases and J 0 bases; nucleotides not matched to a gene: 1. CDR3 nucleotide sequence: TGCGCCAGCAGTAGCGGGGGGGCCTCCTACGAGCAGTACTTC. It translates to CASSSGGASYEQYF.

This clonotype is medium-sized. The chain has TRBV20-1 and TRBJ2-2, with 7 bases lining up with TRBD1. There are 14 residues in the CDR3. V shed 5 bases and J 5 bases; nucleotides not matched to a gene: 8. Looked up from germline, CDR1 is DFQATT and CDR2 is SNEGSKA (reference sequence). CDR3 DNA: TGCAGTGCTTCAAAGAGACAGGGAACCGGGGAGCTGTTTTTT. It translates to CSASKRQGTGELFF.

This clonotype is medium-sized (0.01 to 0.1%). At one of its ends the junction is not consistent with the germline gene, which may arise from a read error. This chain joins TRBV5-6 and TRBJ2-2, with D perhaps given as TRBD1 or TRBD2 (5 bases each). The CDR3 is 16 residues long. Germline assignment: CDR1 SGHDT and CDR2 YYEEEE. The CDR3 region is CASTLMGRENTGELFF. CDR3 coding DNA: TGTGCCAGCACCTTGATGGGACGAGAGAACACCGGGGAGCTGTTTTTT.

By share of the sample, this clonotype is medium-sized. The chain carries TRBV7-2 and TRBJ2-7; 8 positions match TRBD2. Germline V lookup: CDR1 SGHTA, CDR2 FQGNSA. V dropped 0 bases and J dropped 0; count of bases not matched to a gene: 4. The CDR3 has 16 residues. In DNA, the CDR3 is TGTGCCAGCAGCTTAGCGATCGGGGGGGGCTCCTACGAGCAGTACTTC. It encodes CASSLAIGGGSYEQYF.